This T cell receptor (beta chain) was sequenced during a study of T cell repertoires and HLA-DP antigens. Many counts were recorded for this clone. Antigen unknown. Regarding the study as a whole: A non-physiological HeLa system presented antigen to total CD4+ responders. Average cumulative frequency of previously undetected clones was over 30% against one allele and about 52% against the other.

The CDR3 consists of 16 residues. V gave up 5 bases and J gave up 0 bases; unmatched junction bases: 3. Germline-derived CDR1 and CDR2 are KGHSH and LQKENI. The PCR primers covered 54 TRBV and 13 TRBJ segments. Produced via immunoSEQ multiplex PCR; TCRdb's table is partial and in-frame only. The sample holds about 89,000 clones; 86% are singletons and the top ten take 1.7%. This receptor was identified in a man aged 45-65 years in good health and CMV-seronegative. Sample: CD4+ T cells from PBMCs. This chain links TRBV18 with TRBJ2-3; TRBD2 aligns across 12 bases. CDR3 region: CASSIGLAGSTDTQYF. CDR3 sequence (DNA): TGTGCCAGCTCAATTGGACTAGCGGGGAGCACAGATACGCAGTATTTT.